The rows below give T cell receptor beta chains drawn from one sample of a study of chemoradiotherapy in HPV16-positive cancers. Profiling relied on immunoSEQ multiplex PCR, and the TCRdb table lists in-frame clones only, not all of them. Of 1,300 or so clones detected, about four fifths appear once; the ten largest clones hold less than 6%. Sequencing was performed on tumor tissue, taken from a patient who underwent chemoradiotherapy. Source of these receptors: a human donor with HPV-associated anogenital cancer. Each CDR3 is given with its conserved first and last residue. Each record gives: J gene, D gene, clone size, V gene, CDR3 protein, CDR3 DNA. A D gene is named only where the DNA matches it firmly. Clone size appears in some rows only: once, few, many, or a class for an expanded clone.

j_gene: TRBJ1-1
d_gene: TRBD1
abundance: .
v_gene: TRBV7-2
CDR3aa: CASSLQGARTEAFF
CDR3nt: TGTGCCAGCAGCCTACAGGGGGCGCGGACTGAAGCTTTCTTT

j_gene: TRBJ1-2
d_gene: TRBD1
abundance: .
v_gene: TRBV10-1
CDR3aa: CASSWDRSYGYTF
CDR3nt: TGCGCCAGCAGTTGGGACAGAAGCTATGGCTACACCTTC

j_gene: TRBJ2-3
d_gene: TRBD2
abundance: .
v_gene: TRBV18
CDR3aa: CASSPVTSGFTDTQYF
CDR3nt: TGTGCCAGCTCACCAGTGACTAGCGGATTCACAGATACGCAGTATTTT

j_gene: TRBJ1-4
d_gene: .
abundance: .
v_gene: TRBV7-2
CDR3aa: CASSLPGEYKLFF
CDR3nt: TGTGCCAGCAGCCTTCCAGGCGAGTACAAACTGTTTTTT

j_gene: TRBJ2-1
d_gene: TRBD2
abundance: .
v_gene: TRBV4-3
CDR3aa: CASSQGTSGGATYNEQFF
CDR3nt: TGCGCCAGCAGCCAAGGGACTAGCGGGGGGGCCACCTACAATGAGCAGTTCTTC

j_gene: TRBJ2-7
d_gene: TRBD1
abundance: once
v_gene: TRBV10-1
CDR3aa: CASSELTGGPYEQYF
CDR3nt: TGCGCCAGCAGTGAGTTGACAGGGGGTCCCTACGAGCAGTACTTC

j_gene: TRBJ1-2
d_gene: .
abundance: .
v_gene: TRBV9
CDR3aa: CASSALDLDGYTF
CDR3nt: TGTGCCAGCAGCGCCTTAGATCTGGATGGCTACACCTTC

j_gene: TRBJ2-2
d_gene: .
abundance: .
v_gene: TRBV25-1
CDR3aa: CASSEYRDTGELFF
CDR3nt: TGTGCCAGCAGTGAATACAGGGACACCGGGGAGCTGTTTTTT

j_gene: TRBJ1-1
d_gene: TRBD1
abundance: .
v_gene: TRBV5-1
CDR3aa: CASSSTGAGGTEAFF
CDR3nt: TGCGCCAGCAGCTCTACAGGGGCGGGAGGCACTGAAGCTTTCTTT

j_gene: TRBJ2-3
d_gene: .
abundance: .
v_gene: TRBV18
CDR3aa: CASSISKGRITDTQYF
CDR3nt: TGTGCCAGCTCCATAAGTAAGGGGCGGATCACAGATACGCAGTATTTT

j_gene: TRBJ2-2
d_gene: TRBD2
abundance: once
v_gene: TRBV11-2
CDR3aa: CASSPIPGSGTGELFF
CDR3nt: TGTGCCAGCAGCCCAATCCCTGGTAGCGGGACCGGGGAGCTGTTTTTT

j_gene: TRBJ2-2
d_gene: TRBD1
abundance: .
v_gene: TRBV6-4
CDR3aa: CASRPGQEPTGELFF
CDR3nt: TGTGCCAGCAGGCCGGGACAGGAGCCTACCGGGGAGCTGTTTTTT

j_gene: TRBJ2-7
d_gene: TRBD1
abundance: once
v_gene: TRBV6-1
CDR3aa: CASSGTGGFYEQYF
CDR3nt: TGTGCCAGCAGCGGGACAGGGGGGTTCTACGAGCAGTACTTC

j_gene: TRBJ1-2
d_gene: .
abundance: .
v_gene: TRBV19
CDR3aa: CATRRTQGNYGYTF
CDR3nt: TGTGCAACACGGCGGACACAGGGTAACTATGGCTACACCTTC

j_gene: TRBJ2-3
d_gene: TRBD2
abundance: once
v_gene: TRBV19
CDR3aa: CASSSYGLAGGRSDTQYF
CDR3nt: TGTGCCAGTAGCTCTTATGGACTAGCGGGAGGTCGGTCAGATACGCAGTATTTT

j_gene: TRBJ1-2
d_gene: TRBD1
abundance: .
v_gene: TRBV18
CDR3aa: CASSPDRDYGYTF
CDR3nt: TGTGCCAGCTCACCCGACAGGGACTATGGCTACACCTTC

j_gene: TRBJ2-2
d_gene: .
abundance: .
v_gene: TRBV7-3
CDR3aa: CASSQRLTGELFF
CDR3nt: TGTGCCAGCAGCCAACGGCTCACCGGGGAGCTGTTTTTT

j_gene: TRBJ1-6
d_gene: .
abundance: once
v_gene: TRBV6-4
CDR3aa: CASSDSIGNSPLHF
CDR3nt: TGTGCCAGCAGTGACTCGATTGGGAATTCACCCCTCCACTTT

j_gene: TRBJ1-1
d_gene: .
abundance: .
v_gene: TRBV10-3
CDR3aa: CAISESTGGHAEAFF
CDR3nt: TGTGCCATCAGTGAGTCGACTGGGGGACACGCTGAAGCTTTCTTT

j_gene: TRBJ2-3
d_gene: .
abundance: .
v_gene: TRBV18
CDR3aa: CASSPGDTQYF
CDR3nt: TGTGCCAGCTCCCCGGGAGATACGCAGTATTTT

j_gene: TRBJ2-1
d_gene: .
abundance: .
v_gene: TRBV7-3
CDR3aa: CASSSGGTRMQFF
CDR3nt: TGTGCCAGCAGCTCAGGGGGGACTAGAATGCAGTTCTTC

j_gene: TRBJ2-3
d_gene: TRBD2
abundance: once
v_gene: TRBV5-4
CDR3aa: CASSGGGLALDTQYF
CDR3nt: TGTGCCAGCAGCGGGGGGGGACTAGCTTTAGATACGCAGTATTTT

j_gene: TRBJ1-5
d_gene: .
abundance: .
v_gene: TRBV7-2
CDR3aa: CASSLRGEQPQHF
CDR3nt: TGTGCCAGCAGCTTAAGGGGGGAGCAGCCCCAGCATTTT

j_gene: TRBJ2-3
d_gene: TRBD2
abundance: .
v_gene: TRBV2
CDR3aa: CASSEELAGGYTQYF
CDR3nt: TGTGCCAGCAGTGAAGAACTAGCGGGGGGGTATACGCAGTATTTT

j_gene: TRBJ2-2
d_gene: TRBD2
abundance: .
v_gene: TRBV7-2
CDR3aa: CASSQRAGERNTGELFF
CDR3nt: TGTGCCAGCAGCCAGCGAGCGGGAGAAAGGAACACCGGGGAGCTGTTTTTT

j_gene: TRBJ2-1
d_gene: .
abundance: .
v_gene: TRBV6-1
CDR3aa: CASSAPYNEQFF
CDR3nt: TGTGCCAGCAGTGCTCCCTACAATGAGCAGTTCTTC

j_gene: TRBJ1-2
d_gene: TRBD1
abundance: .
v_gene: TRBV15
CDR3aa: CATSSRTGSGYTF
CDR3nt: TGTGCCACCAGCAGTCGGACAGGGTCAGGCTACACCTTC

j_gene: TRBJ2-2
d_gene: .
abundance: .
v_gene: TRBV21-1
CDR3aa: CASSRLAFEHRGAVF
CDR3nt: TGTGCCAGCAGCAGACTAGCGTTCGAACACCGGGGAGCTGTTTTT

j_gene: TRBJ2-3
d_gene: TRBD2
abundance: .
v_gene: TRBV2
CDR3aa: CASSHGPGLGITDTQYF
CDR3nt: TGTGCCAGCAGCCACGGCCCGGGACTAGGCATCACAGATACGCAGTATTTT

j_gene: TRBJ2-2
d_gene: .
abundance: .
v_gene: TRBV6-6
CDR3aa: CASSLWDVREAGELFF
CDR3nt: TGTGCCAGCAGTCTTTGGGATGTCAGGGAGGCCGGGGAGCTGTTTTTT

j_gene: TRBJ2-6
d_gene: TRBD1
abundance: few
v_gene: TRBV4-3
CDR3aa: CASSATGASSGANVLTF
CDR3nt: TGCGCCAGCAGCGCGACAGGGGCCTCGTCGGGGGCCAACGTCCTGACTTTC

j_gene: TRBJ1-5
d_gene: .
abundance: .
v_gene: TRBV7-3
CDR3aa: CASSLNANQPQHF
CDR3nt: TGTGCCAGCAGCTTAAACGCCAATCAGCCCCAGCATTTT

j_gene: TRBJ2-6
d_gene: .
abundance: .
v_gene: TRBV4-3
CDR3aa: CASSQEQGSGANVLTF
CDR3nt: TGCGCCAGCAGCCAAGAACAAGGCTCTGGGGCCAACGTCCTGACTTTC

j_gene: TRBJ1-4
d_gene: TRBD1
abundance: .
v_gene: TRBV5-1
CDR3aa: CASSTSGTGSEKLFF
CDR3nt: TGCGCCAGCAGCACATCCGGGACAGGGAGTGAAAAACTGTTTTTT

j_gene: TRBJ2-5
d_gene: .
abundance: .
v_gene: TRBV4-2
CDR3aa: CASSQVEGYQETQYF
CDR3nt: TGTGCCAGCAGCCAAGTCGAGGGATACCAAGAGACCCAGTACTTC

j_gene: TRBJ1-1
d_gene: .
abundance: .
v_gene: TRBV7-9
CDR3aa: CASSHLRQDLAFF
CDR3nt: TGTGCCAGCAGCCACTTGAGACAGGATTTAGCTTTCTTT